This TCR beta chain was found in a study of cytomegalovirus exposure and HLA in healthy donors. The PCR made use of 60 Vbeta and 13 Jbeta primers. Repertoires were generated with immunoSEQ multiplex PCR, while TCRdb's copy carries only in-frame clones and drops some. This table holds some 110,000 clones. This receptor was obtained from a man aged 35 to 55 in good health and CMV-seronegative. The source material was PBMCs.

The CDR3 reads CASSPRGSSSYEQYF. CDR3 nucleotides: TGTGCCAGCAGCCCGCGGGGATCAAGCTCCTACGAGCAGTACTTC. The rearrangement uses TRBV11-2 and TRBJ2-7; D may be TRBD2 (6 bases). V lost 5 bases and J lost 0, with 14 bases in between. The CDR3 has 15 amino acids. Germline V lookup: CDR1 SGHAT, CDR2 FQNNGV. Supplemented by reference TRBV11-2 and TRBJ2-7, the full variable domain reads EAGVAQSPRYKIIEKRQSVAFWCNPISGHATLYWYQQILGQGPKLLIQFQNNGVVDDSQLPKDRFSAERLKGVDSTLKIQPAKLEDSAVYLCASSPRGSSSYEQYFGPGTRLTVT.